The text below deals with one TCR beta chain. Both 60 Vbeta primers and 13 Jbeta primers went into the PCR. Using immunoSEQ multiplex PCR, the repertoire was profiled, and TCRdb retains in-frame clones only, with some absent. The sample totals under 40,000 clones. This sample was taken from a study of cytomegalovirus exposure and HLA in healthy donors. Specimen: PBMCs. The sequence was collected from a middle-aged woman in good health and CMV-seropositive.

The CDR3 DNA sequence: TGTGCCAGCAGTACGCCGGGACAGGCCTACGAGCAGTACTTC. Translation gives CASSTPGQAYEQYF. The chain uses TRBV6-6 and TRBJ2-7, with TRBD1 matching over 8 bases. From germline, CDR1 is MNHNY and CDR2 SVGAGI (reference sequence). The CDR3 runs to 14 residues. J lost 2 bases, V lost 5 bases, and 5 bases had no gene match.